One and the same sample provided the 20 T cell receptor beta chains below, sequenced in a study of blood T cell repertoires in COVID-19. Assay used: immunoSEQ multiplex PCR; TCRdb lists only in-frame clones, some missing. The profile shows some 37,000 clones, 90% of them singletons. The sequenced sample consisted of peripheral blood. The receptors come from a man in his 70s with acute or convalescent COVID-19.

This rearrangement joins TRBV28 to TRBJ2-5, with a weak D call TRBD1 (6 bases). Germline-derived CDR1 and CDR2 are MDHEN and SYDVKM. With 3 bases removed from V and 1 base from J, the gap between germline ends came to 12 bases. This CDR3 has 15 amino acids. The CDR3 here is CASSFLRGTQETQYF. The CDR3 DNA reads as TGTGCCAGCAGTTTTCTTAGGGGGACCCAAGAGACCCAGTACTTC.

The genes are TRBV11-3 and TRBJ2-7; weak D call: TRBD1 (6 bases). V lost 5 bases and J lost 6, with 11 bases in between. The germline V gene encodes CDR1 SGHNT and CDR2 YENEEA. The CDR3 sequence is 12 residues long. CDR3 protein: CASSATGTEQYF. The CDR3 region has the DNA TGTGCCAGCAGCGCAACAGGGACCGAGCAGTACTTC.

This sequence joins TRBV7-9 and TRBJ2-3; D is unresolved. The V gene lost 4 bases and the J gene lost 2 bases, with 4 bases spanning the gap. Germline V gene lookup returns CDR1 SEHNR and CDR2 FQNEAQ (reference sequence). This CDR3 is 12 amino acids long. The CDR3, as DNA: TGTGCCAGCAGCTCCTACACAGATACGCAGTATTTT. Translation: CASSSYTDTQYF. The entire variable domain, with the rest obtained from reference TRBV7-9 and TRBJ2-3, is as follows: DTGVSQNPRHKITKRGQNVTFRCDPISEHNRLYWYRQTLGQGPEFLTYFQNEAQLEKSRLLSDRFSAERPKGSFSTLEIQRTEQGDSAMYLCASSSYTDTQYFGPGTRLTVL.

This CDR3 is CASSRGFESYNEQFF. CDR3 DNA sequence: TGCGCCAGCTCCCGGGGGTTTGAGTCCTACAATGAGCAGTTCTTC. V usage is TRBV5-1 and J usage is TRBJ2-1, with D perhaps TRBD2 (6 bases). CDR1 SGHRS and CDR2 YFSETQ come from the germline V gene. CDR3 length: 15 amino acids. Trimming took 7 bases from V and 1 from J, leaving 15 bases between them. Supplemented by reference TRBV5-1 and TRBJ2-1, the full variable domain reads KAGVTQTPRYLIKTRGQQVTLSCSPISGHRSVSWYQQTPGQGLQFLFEYFSETQRNKGNFPGRFSGRQFSNSRSEMNVSTLELGDSALYLCASSRGFESYNEQFFGPGTRLTVL.

The rearrangement links TRBV2 to TRBJ2-7; possibly TRBD1 for D (5 bases). V gave up 0 bases and J gave up 6 bases, with 12 bases separating them. The CDR3 runs to 14 residues. Germline loops: CDR1 SNHLY, CDR2 FYNNEI. The CDR3 DNA sequence: TGTGCCAGCAGTGAAGCGGGGCAGGTTATCGAGCAGTACTTC. Translating gives CASSEAGQVIEQYF.

This clone was observed once. The CDR3 nucleotides read TGCGCCAGCAGCCCGCTAGCTCCCCCGGAGACCCAGTACTTC. It encodes CASSPLAPPETQYF. The rearrangement uses TRBV5-1 and TRBJ2-5; D might be TRBD2 (5 bases). Germline V gene lookup returns CDR1 SGHRS and CDR2 YFSETQ. CDR3 length: 14 residues. V was pared by 4 bases and J by 5 bases, with 15 bases between. The variable domain in full, with the rest retrieved from reference TRBV5-1 and TRBJ2-5, is KAGVTQTPRYLIKTRGQQVTLSCSPISGHRSVSWYQQTPGQGLQFLFEYFSETQRNKGNFPGRFSGRQFSNSRSEMNVSTLELGDSALYLCASSPLAPPETQYFGPGTRLLVL.

This chain links TRBV6-5 with TRBJ1-1, with D hard to call. Germline CDR1 reads MNHEY; CDR2 reads SVGAGI. The CDR3 extends over 11 amino acids. V lost 4 bases to trimming and J lost 12 bases, with 12 bases between them. CDR3 nucleotides: TGTGCCAGCAGTTTCCCTCCTTTAACTTTCTTT. It codes for CASSFPPLTFF.

The chain is built from TRBV11-2 and TRBJ2-2; 11 nucleotides match TRBD1. Germline V gives CDR1 SGHAT, CDR2 FQNNGV. V shed 3 bases and J 5 bases; nucleotides not matched to a gene: 8. There are 17 residues in the CDR3. The CDR3 DNA follows: TGTGCCAGCAGCTTTCCCGGACAGGGGGCGAGAACCGGGGAGCTGTTTTTT. This sequence encodes CASSFPGQGARTGELFF.

The V gene is TRBV7-9, the J gene TRBJ2-6; 10 bases match TRBD1. The junction had 10 bases not matched to a gene; V was cut back by 6 bases and J by 2 bases. In germline, CDR1 is SEHNR, CDR2 FQNEAQ (reference sequence). The CDR3 totals 18 residues. The DNA of the CDR3 is TGTGCCAGCAGAGGTGAATCCGGGACAGGGGCTGGGGCCAACGTCCTGACTTTC. The encoded protein is CASRGESGTGAGANVLTF.

The V and J genes are TRBV5-1 and TRBJ1-1; 10 bases map to TRBD1. V was clipped by 4 bases and J by 5 bases; unmatched bases: 11. The CDR3 is 16 amino acids. In germline, CDR1 is SGHRS, CDR2 YFSETQ. The CDR3 DNA follows: TGCGCCAGCAGCCCACGACAGGGGGCGCCGGGAACTGAAGCTTTCTTT. Translation gives CASSPRQGAPGTEAFF.

V gene TRBV29-1 combines with J gene TRBJ2-3, with 7 bases fitting TRBD1. The germline V gene encodes CDR1 SQVTM and CDR2 ANQGSEA. The ends lost 8 bases at V and 8 bases at J; junction bases unmatched: 10. CDR3 length: 12 amino acids. The CDR3 DNA is TGCAGCCCGATCTCACAGGGGAGTACGCAGTATTTT. As protein: CSPISQGSTQYF.

This chain links TRBV2 with TRBJ2-7, with D perhaps TRBD1 (5 bases). The V end was cut by 4 bases, the J end by 6 bases, with 7 bases between. The CDR3 spans 11 residues. The germline V gene has CDR1 SNHLY and CDR2 FYNNEI. The CDR3 DNA is TGTGCCAGCAGTGGCAGGGCCGAGCAGTACTTC. Protein sequence: CASSGRAEQYF.

As DNA, the CDR3 is TGTGCCAGCAGCTTAGATTCCGGAGTTTATTACGAGCAGTACTTC. It encodes CASSLDSGVYYEQYF. The J gene is TRBJ2-7, the V gene TRBV11-2; no reliable D call. CDR1 SGHAT and CDR2 FQNNGV come from the germline V gene. This CDR3 is 15 amino acids long. The V gene lost 0 bases and the J gene lost 4 bases, with 13 bases spanning the gap.

The chain couples TRBV19 to TRBJ1-4; the D gene is possibly TRBD1 (5 bases). Trimming took 7 bases from V and 7 from J, leaving 13 bases between them. CDR3 length: 13 amino acids. Germline CDR1 LNHDA, CDR2 SQIVND (reference sequence). Here the CDR3 reads CASKVQGSEKLFF. The DNA for the CDR3 is TGTGCCAGTAAGGTTCAGGGTAGTGAAAAACTGTTTTTT.

The sample holds one count of this clone. The CDR3 region is CASSVVGSSYNEQFF. The CDR3 nucleotides are TGTGCCAGCTCTGTAGTGGGGAGCTCCTACAATGAGCAGTTCTTC. The chain employs TRBV6-4 and TRBJ2-1; TRBD2 is a possible D gene (5 bases). The V end lost 8 bases, the J end lost 0 bases, and 14 bases lay between the germline ends. The CDR3 runs 15 residues. Germline CDR1 reads MRHNA; CDR2 reads SNTAGT.

The gene calls are TRBV5-5 and TRBJ2-7, with a weak D call TRBD2 (5 bases). Germline V gene lookup returns CDR1 SGHKS and CDR2 YYEKEE (reference sequence). The CDR3 extends over 14 amino acids. Deletions cut 1 base from V and 3 bases from J, with 11 bases between. The CDR3 DNA follows: TGTGCCAGCAGCTTGAATCCGGGGTACTACGAGCAGTACTTC. This codes for CASSLNPGYYEQYF.

This clone appeared a single time. In DNA, the CDR3 is TGCAGTGCTAGTAGAACTAGCGGGGACAGGACGCAGTATTTT. Translation gives CSASRTSGDRTQYF. The J gene is TRBJ2-3, the V gene TRBV20-1, with 10 bases aligning to TRBD2. CDR3 length equals 14 residues. Germline lookup yields CDR1 DFQATT and CDR2 SNEGSKA (reference sequence). V shed 3 bases, J shed 9 bases, and the junction held 9 bases outside the gene matches.

The gene calls are TRBV2 and TRBJ1-1; 7 nucleotides align to TRBD1. Losses at the gene ends were 6 bases for V and 6 bases for J; bases not matched to a gene: 7. The V gene's germline CDR1 is SNHLY and CDR2 FYNNEI. This CDR3 is built from 13 residues. DNA for the CDR3: TGTGCCAGCAGGGTCGACAGGGCCCCTGAAGCTTTCTTT. It is translated as CASRVDRAPEAFF.

The chain carries TRBV7-9 and TRBJ1-4; 9 bases line up with TRBD1. The CDR3 contains 17 residues. The V segment lost 3 bases and the J segment 0 bases; nucleotides outside the gene matches: 5. The germline V gene encodes CDR1 SEHNR and CDR2 FQNEAQ (reference sequence). The CDR3 DNA follows: TGTGCCAGCAGCTTGGGACAGGGTCGGGCAACTAATGAAAAACTGTTTTTT. It yields the protein CASSLGQGRATNEKLFF.

This clone was recorded a few times. The V gene is TRBV29-1, the J gene TRBJ1-5, with D possibly TRBD1 on 5 matching bases. CDR3 size: 11 residues. Per the germline V gene, CDR1 is SQVTM and CDR2 is ANQGSEA. Trimming cost V 6 bases and J 10 bases, with 13 bases left between them. The CDR3 region has the DNA TGCAGCGTCGGGGGAGAGGGTCCCCAGCATTTT. Amino acids: CSVGGEGPQHF. Supplemented by reference TRBV29-1 and TRBJ1-5, the full variable domain reads SAVISQKPSRDICQRGTSLTIQCQVDSQVTMMFWYRQQPGQSLTLIATANQGSEATYESGFVIDKFPISRPNLTFSTLTVSNMSPEDSSIYLCSVGGEGPQHFGDGTRLSIL.